The 28 T cell receptor beta chains given below trace back to one sample, sequenced in a study of identical twins. TCRdb re-called the 5' RACE reads with MiXCR, one entry per CDR3 protein. The table has approximately 260,000 distinct CDR3 sequences, over 12% seen once. Sample: memory (CD45RO+) T cells sorted from blood. These receptors came from a woman aged 18-29 years in good health.

The rearrangement links TRBV20-1 to TRBJ2-7; tentative D call: TRBD2 (6 bases). CDR3 size: 14 residues. Between the trimmed V and J ends, which lost 1 base and 2 bases, there was a span of 12 bases. Germline V gives CDR1 DFQATT, CDR2 SNEGSKA (reference sequence). CDR3 region: CSARAVEGPYEQYF. The CDR3 DNA is TGCAGTGCTAGAGCGGTGGAGGGACCCTACGAGCAGTACTTC.

A note on this clonotype: An end of the junction does not agree with germline; a read error may underlie this. The chain combines TRBV5-6 with TRBJ2-7; TRBD1 is a possible D gene (5 bases). Germline V gene lookup returns CDR1 SGHDT and CDR2 YYEEEE. The length of the CDR3 is 13 residues. The CDR3 DNA sequence: TGTGCCATCAGCTCCGGACATGGCTACGAGCAGTACTTC. As protein: CAISSGHGYEQYF.

This clonotype came up a few times. The chain couples TRBV5-1 to TRBJ1-2; a weak D match, TRBD1 (6 bases). Germline CDR1 and CDR2: SGHRS and YFSETQ. The V and J ends lost 5 bases and 4 bases respectively, with 12 bases between them. The CDR3 covers 13 residues. This chain's CDR3 is CASSFDRTYGYTF. DNA of the CDR3: TGCGCCAGCAGTTTCGACAGGACCTATGGCTACACCTTC.

This clonotype was counted ten times or more. The chain joins TRBV12-3 or TRBV12-4 to TRBJ2-7, with D tentatively TRBD2 (5 bases). The CDR3 has 15 residues. V was clipped by 1 base and J by 0 bases, with 10 bases between them. The CDR3 loop is CASSLESGASYEQYF. The CDR3, as DNA: TGTGCCAGCAGTTTAGAAAGCGGAGCCTCCTACGAGCAGTACTTC.

This clonotype was recorded a few times. The rearrangement joins TRBV7-3 to TRBJ2-5, with TRBD2 as a possible D gene (5 bases). There are 16 residues in the CDR3. V was pared by 2 bases and J by 2 bases, with 15 bases between. Looked up from germline, CDR1 is SGHTA and CDR2 is FQGTGA. The CDR3 loop reads CASSLGADYTQETQYF. In DNA, the CDR3 is TGTGCCAGCAGCTTAGGAGCAGACTACACACAAGAGACCCAGTACTTC.

This chain joins TRBV29-1 and TRBJ1-1, with 12 positions matching TRBD1. V lost 1 base to trimming and J lost 6 bases; unmatched junction nucleotides: 3. Per germline, CDR1 SQVTM and CDR2 ANQGSEA. The CDR3 extends over 14 amino acids. The CDR3 protein is CSVEVGTGGSEAFF. In DNA, the CDR3 is TGCAGCGTTGAAGTGGGGACAGGGGGCTCTGAAGCTTTCTTT.

CDR3 DNA: TGTGCCAGCAGCTTAAGGTTGCAGGGTGGCTACACCTTC. Its translation is CASSLRLQGGYTF. The chain links TRBV13 to TRBJ1-2; D is perhaps TRBD1 (5 bases). The V end was cut by 2 bases, the J end by 7 bases, with 11 bases between. Germline values: CDR1 PRHDT, CDR2 FYEKMQ (reference sequence). The CDR3 extends over 13 amino acids. The variable domain in full, with the rest retrieved from reference TRBV13 and TRBJ1-2, is AAGVIQSPRHLIKEKRETATLKCYPIPRHDTVYWYQQGPGQDPQFLISFYEKMQSDKGSIPDRFSAQQFSDYHSELNMSSLELGDSALYFCASSLRLQGGYTFGSGTRLTVV.

The chain joins TRBV6-1 to TRBJ2-7; 11 nucleotides agree with TRBD2. V shed 7 bases and J 5 bases; nucleotides not matched to a gene: 10. Per germline, CDR1 MNHNS and CDR2 SASEGT. The CDR3 spans 15 residues. CDR3 DNA: TGTGCCAGCAAGCGGGCTAGCGGGAGGTGGAACGAGCAGTACTTC. It specifies CASKRASGRWNEQYF.

This clonotype was recorded a few times. V and J are TRBV20-1 and TRBJ2-3; 11 bases are a match to TRBD1. The trim removed 1 base at V and 6 bases at J, leaving 6 bases unmatched. Germline assignment: CDR1 DFQATT and CDR2 SNEGSKA (reference sequence). The length of the CDR3 is 15 residues. CDR3 DNA sequence: TGCAGTGCTAGAGTTTGGACAGGGGGCTCCGATACGCAGTATTTT. This translates into CSARVWTGGSDTQYF.

This clonotype was detected ten times or more. The chain recombines TRBV6-4 with TRBJ2-3; TRBD2 matches at 13 bases. Germline values: CDR1 MRHNA, CDR2 SNTAGT. The CDR3 is 16 residues long. The V gene end was trimmed by 2 bases and the J gene end by 5 bases; junction bases not matched to a gene: 4. The CDR3 protein is CASSDGTSGAVDTQYF. Here the CDR3 DNA reads TGTGCCAGCAGTGACGGGACTAGCGGGGCGGTAGATACGCAGTATTTT.

In this sample, this clonotype turned up once. This chain's CDR3 is CASSLACGGTDTQYF. The CDR3 nucleotides read TGCGCCAGCAGCTTGGCCTGCGGGGGCACAGATACGCAGTATTTT. The chain has TRBV5-1 and TRBJ2-3; the D gene is possibly TRBD2 (6 bases). Germline CDR1 is SGHRS and CDR2 is YFSETQ. The CDR3 sequence is 15 residues long. V was cut by 0 bases and J by 1 base, with 9 bases left in between.

This clonotype was found a few times. This sequence joins TRBV5-1 and TRBJ1-4; D perhaps matches TRBD1 (6 bases). Germline CDR1 SGHRS, CDR2 YFSETQ. The CDR3 totals 13 residues. V lost 2 bases, J lost 8 bases, and 10 bases lay in between. CDR3 amino acids: CASSLQGPEKLFF. The DNA for the CDR3 is TGCGCCAGCAGCTTACAGGGCCCAGAAAAACTGTTTTTT.

This clonotype was observed a handful of times. This rearrangement joins TRBV29-1 to TRBJ2-3; the match to TRBD2 covers 9 bases. Trimming at V came to 3 bases and at J to 5 bases, leaving 6 bases not matched to a gene. Germline CDR1 SQVTM, CDR2 ANQGSEA. The CDR3 is made up of 14 amino acids. This chain's CDR3 is CSVEHLRGGDTQYF. CDR3 bases: TGCAGCGTTGAGCATCTGCGGGGGGGAGATACGCAGTATTTT.

In this sample, this clonotype turned up many times. J is TRBJ1-1 and V is TRBV5-1; TRBD1 agrees at 7 bases. This CDR3 is built from 13 residues. Germline lookup yields CDR1 SGHRS and CDR2 YFSETQ. V was pared by 7 bases and J by 1 base, with 4 bases of the junction left unmatched. This chain's CDR3 is CASSGQANTEAFF. CDR3 bases: TGCGCCAGCTCTGGACAGGCGAACACTGAAGCTTTCTTT.

The rearrangement joins TRBV5-6 to TRBJ1-2; 7 nucleotides agree with TRBD1. The trim removed 2 bases at V and 4 bases at J, leaving 8 bases unmatched. The CDR3 has 15 amino acids. Germline loops: CDR1 SGHDT, CDR2 YYEEEE. This CDR3 reads CASSFTGEESYGYTF. CDR3 sequence (DNA): TGTGCCAGCAGCTTCACAGGGGAGGAAAGCTATGGCTACACCTTC.

The CDR3 spells CASSPRGEKLFF. CDR3 nucleotides: TGTGCCAGCAGCCCTAGGGGGGAAAAACTGTTTTTT. The chain combines TRBV6-6 with TRBJ1-4, with D tentatively TRBD1 (6 bases). V shed 6 bases and J shed 8 bases, with 10 bases lying between them. CDR3 length: 12 amino acids. Germline V gives CDR1 MNHNY, CDR2 SVGAGI (reference sequence).

This clonotype has more than one count but fewer than ten. The V and J genes are TRBV6-5 and TRBJ2-1, with 7 bases fitting TRBD1. CDR1 and CDR2 (germline): MNHEY, SVGAGI. V dropped 6 bases and J dropped 15; count of bases not matched to a gene: 11. The CDR3 extends over 12 amino acids. The CDR3: CASRARTGEGFF. The CDR3 DNA sequence: TGTGCCAGCAGAGCCCGGACAGGCGAGGGGTTCTTC.

The rearrangement joins TRBV11-3 to TRBJ1-1; D remains unclear. Germline V gene data show CDR1 as SGHNT and CDR2 as YENEEA. Trimming cost V 0 bases and J 0 bases, with 5 bases left between them. This CDR3 region has 14 residues. The CDR3 DNA reads TGTGCCAGCAGCTTAGAGAGGATGAACACTGAAGCTTTCTTT. It translates to CASSLERMNTEAFF. Combining the CDR3 with reference TRBV11-3 and TRBJ1-1 gives the whole variable domain EAGVVQSPRYKIIEKKQPVAFWCNPISGHNTLYWYLQNLGQGPELLIRYENEEAVDDSQLPKDRFSAERLKGVDSTLKIQPAELGDSAVYLCASSLERMNTEAFFGQGTRLTVV.

This clonotype turned up a few times. The chain recombines TRBV5-6 with TRBJ2-7; D is possibly TRBD1 (6 bases). Germline-derived CDR1 and CDR2 are SGHDT and YYEEEE. V was cut by 6 bases and J by 2 bases, with 15 bases left in between. This CDR3 region has 14 residues. In DNA, the CDR3 is TGTGCCAGCACCCGGGCAGGGGAAGCCTACGAGCAGTACTTC. As protein: CASTRAGEAYEQYF.

The table lists this clonotype with many counts. J is TRBJ1-3 and V is TRBV5-1; no clear D. Germline CDR1 is SGHRS and CDR2 is YFSETQ. CDR3 length: 14 residues. The V and J ends lost 0 bases and 1 base respectively, with 5 bases between them. CDR3 DNA sequence: TGCGCCAGCAGCTTGGCCGGGTCTGGAAACACCATATATTTT. Its translation is CASSLAGSGNTIYF.

The chain employs TRBV5-1 and TRBJ2-1, with D perhaps matching TRBD1 (6 bases). The CDR3 contains 15 residues. Germline CDR1 SGHRS, CDR2 YFSETQ. Trimming took 6 bases from V and 0 from J, leaving 13 bases between them. CDR3 protein: CASTTGTSSYNEQFF. The DNA of the CDR3 is TGCGCCAGCACTACCGGGACAAGCTCCTACAATGAGCAGTTCTTC. The full variable domain, in which reference TRBV5-1 and TRBJ2-1 provide the parts outside the CDR3, is KAGVTQTPRYLIKTRGQQVTLSCSPISGHRSVSWYQQTPGQGLQFLFEYFSETQRNKGNFPGRFSGRQFSNSRSEMNVSTLELGDSALYLCASTTGTSSYNEQFFGPGTRLTVL.

This clonotype has a handful of counts. The CDR3 nucleotides are TGTGCCAGCAGTGCCGGGACTAGCGCTTACGAGCAGTACTTC. Translated, it gives CASSAGTSAYEQYF. V usage is TRBV6-2 or TRBV6-3 and J usage is TRBJ2-7, with 10 bases that match TRBD2. The germline CDR1 and CDR2 sequences are MNHEY and SVGEGT. The CDR3 contains 14 residues. The J segment lost 4 bases and the V segment lost 5 bases, leaving 5 bases of the junction unmatched.

The V call is TRBV19, the J call TRBJ2-7; D may be TRBD1 (6 bases). Germline V gives CDR1 LNHDA, CDR2 SQIVND (reference sequence). Trimming pared 6 bases from V and 5 bases from J, leaving 20 bases between. The CDR3 is 15 residues long. CDR3 in DNA: TGTGCCAGTAGCGACCGGGACAAGGGCAAGCACGAGCAGTACTTC. As protein: CASSDRDKGKHEQYF.

The chain links TRBV5-1 to TRBJ2-2, with D tentatively TRBD1 or TRBD2 (5 bases each). The germline CDR1 and CDR2 sequences are SGHRS and YFSETQ. The CDR3 covers 16 residues. V gave up 4 bases and J gave up 7 bases, with 20 bases separating them. CDR3 in DNA: TGCGCCAGCAGCGGGACGGTACCAGGGTACGGCGGGGAGCTGTTTTTT. Protein: CASSGTVPGYGGELFF.

This clonotype was seen a handful of times. The chain carries TRBV3-1 and TRBJ1-2, with 8 bases aligning to TRBD1. Germline-derived CDR1 and CDR2 are LGHDT and YNNKEL (reference sequence). Germline trimming cut 4 bases from V and 7 bases from J; bases unmatched to any gene: 5. The CDR3 length is 13 residues. CDR3 in amino acids: CASSPQGASGYTF. CDR3 coding DNA: TGTGCCAGCAGCCCCCAGGGGGCGTCTGGCTACACCTTC. The full variable domain, its missing parts supplied by reference TRBV3-1 and TRBJ1-2, is DTAVSQTPKYLVTQMGNDKSIKCEQNLGHDTMYWYKQDSKKFLKIMFSYNNKELIINETVPNRFSPKSPDKAHLNLHINSLELGDSAVYFCASSPQGASGYTFGSGTRLTVV.

The V gene is TRBV7-6, the J gene TRBJ2-6; 7 positions match TRBD1. Per the germline V gene, CDR1 is SGHVS and CDR2 is FNYEAQ. The V segment lost 5 bases and the J segment 0 bases; nucleotides outside the gene matches: 13. This CDR3 spans 19 amino acids. CDR3 region: CASSPRGPTRNSGANVLTF. For the CDR3, the DNA is TGTGCCAGCAGCCCTAGGGGGCCCACCCGGAACTCTGGGGCCAACGTCCTGACTTTC.

This clonotype came up a few times. This rearrangement joins TRBV12-3 or TRBV12-4 to TRBJ1-2; a possible D gene is TRBD1 (5 bases). Trimming removed 1 base at V and 4 bases at J, with 7 bases between. This CDR3 is built from 13 residues. The CDR3 sequence is CASSLGGPYGYTF. DNA of the CDR3: TGTGCCAGCAGTTTAGGGGGACCCTATGGCTACACCTTC.

J is TRBJ2-7 and V is TRBV2, with TRBD1 identical over 7 bases. This CDR3 is 14 amino acids long. Germline CDR1 and CDR2: SNHLY and FYNNEI. V trimming: 4 bases; J trimming: 4 bases; junction bases outside the gene matches: 7. The CDR3 DNA reads as TGTGCCAGCAGTGCCGGGCAGGGGGTATACGAGCAGTACTTC. It specifies CASSAGQGVYEQYF.